This TCR beta chain was profiled in a study of T cells after yellow fever vaccination (dated by TCRdb to between 2017 and 2020). Study-level background: The SMART-Seq v4 Ultra Low Input RNA kit was used to prepare libraries from fractions with low cell numbers. The cohort comprised two healthy male donors, one aged 18 to 29 and one aged 30 to 40 years. Blood samples were taken at several timepoints before and after primary and secondary immunization, and bulk PBMC replicates and cell subsets were isolated. To track T-cell clones before and after primary and booster YFV17D yellow fever vaccination, bulk TCR alpha and beta repertoires were sequenced longitudinally.

The CDR3 sequence holds 12 residues, the cysteine and phenylalanine included. The retained sequence is limited to the CDR3, 36 bases, with the frame set at the first base. V lost 4 bases and J lost 7 bases; the stretch between them is 8 bases long. The CDR1 and CDR2 encoded by the germline V gene are SGDLS and YYNGEE. The treatment or condition tag for this specimen amounts to: live attenuated yellow fever vaccine strain. PBMCs were isolated from peripheral blood using a standard Ficoll-Paque protocol. Dynabeads CD4 and CD8 positive selection kits were used to isolate the CD4 and CD8 T-cell fractions. TriZol was used to extract RNA from bulk PBMCs, CD4 and CD8 fractions, and dextramer-positive and dextramer-negative fractions. Paper-wide results and their limitations: A small fraction of clonotypes appeared in both the CD4 and CD8 compartments, likely as a result of convergent recombination. Compared with the primary T-cell response, the secondary T-cell response was weaker but faster, peaking on day 5 rather than day 15. FACS-sorted repertoires could contain abundant contaminating clonotypes from the bulk population, so computational filtering was required. Only two donors were included in the study, so the extent to which the findings can be generalized is limited. Most clones expanded after primary vaccination (almost 97% of CD4 and 80% to 90% of CD8) were re-detected after the booster, suggesting that broad memory maintenance occurred.

TCR cDNA was synthesized by 5'RACE template switching, through which a universal primer site and unique molecular identifiers were introduced. cDNA synthesis was primed from both the TCR alpha and TCR beta constant segments. Two PCR steps were used to amplify libraries, with sample barcodes and sequencing adapters being added in the second step. Libraries were sequenced on Illumina HiSeq 2500 (2x100 bp) or NovaSeq (2x150 bp). In the original analysis: MIGEC handled demultiplexing of reads and collapsing into UMI consensus sequences, while MiXCR performed V(D)J alignment. Clonotypes responding to the vaccine were identified with edgeR on replicate PBMC samples, with the criteria of FDR below 0.01 and a log2 fold change above 5 up to day 15. Bulk clonotypes were assigned CD4 or CD8 identity according to which sequenced CD4 or CD8 repertoire held them at higher abundance. Through fastp at Q25 and MiXCR, TCRdb rebuilt clones from the public reads, retaining in-frame beta chains. Identical CDR3 proteins give one entry, which carries the most common genes and DNA. Here the V and J calls rest on TCRdb's processing, not on the authors' analysis. This sample gives some 130,000 distinct CDR3 sequences in total; just over 6.5% of them show up just once. The top ten constitute 0.55% to 0.7% of the sample.

At least ten counts were recorded for this clonotype. Which antigen it targets is not known. No much larger clonotype is one base removed from it; base qualities were not supplied. The sample in question was CD4+ T cells sorted from PBMCs, obtained 10 days after the yellow fever booster vaccination. Recombination linked TRBV9 to TRBJ2-2; a weak D assignment points to TRBD1 (5 bases agree). This receptor was obtained from a man aged 30-40 years who received the YFV17D yellow fever vaccine. The CDR3 region reads CASSLRGGELFF. DNA sequence: TGTGCCAGCAGCCTTAGGGGCGGGGAGCTGTTTTTT.